Sequencing of this T cell receptor beta chain was carried out in a study of blood T cell repertoires in COVID-19. Some clones are missing from TCRdb's copy, which holds only in-frame ones; the method was immunoSEQ multiplex PCR. The sample has roughly 230,000 clones; around 87% are singletons. This CDR3 spans 17 amino acids. Germline-derived CDR1 and CDR2 are SGHVS and FQNEAQ. The germline V and J ends were trimmed by 5 bases and 2 bases, with 21 bases remaining between them. Material for sequencing was peripheral blood. The clonotype originates from a woman aged 55-70 years with COVID-19, enrolled during active disease. This sequence joins TRBV7-8 and TRBJ1-1, with no clear D. The CDR3 is CASSPVMPGIHNTEAFF. The DNA of the CDR3 is TGTGCCAGCAGCCCCGTAATGCCTGGCATCCACAACACTGAAGCTTTCTTT.